These T cell receptor beta chains were read from a single sample in a study of identical twins. MiXCR, applied by TCRdb to the 5' RACE reads, yields one record per CDR3 protein. The table includes about 340,000 distinct CDR3 sequences, roughly an eighth detected once. The same sample was also studied in work on yellow fever vaccine responses in identical twins.

Sample: CD8+ T cells sorted from blood. These receptor sequences come from a woman aged 18-29 years in good health. Each CDR3 is given with its conserved first and last residue. The order of the fields is D gene, clone size, V gene, J gene, CDR3 protein, CDR3 DNA. The D gene is left open where the match is weak. Expanded clones get a size class; other rows say once, few or many, or leave the size out.

.	few	TRBV25-1	TRBJ1-2	CASSGPEWKVGYTF	TGTGCCAGCAGTGGGCCGGAATGGAAGGTCGGCTACACCTTC
.	.	TRBV6-1	TRBJ1-2	CASNTPGDTWKSYGYTF	TGTGCCAGCAACACCCCTGGAGACACATGGAAAAGTTATGGCTACACCTTC
.	.	TRBV28	TRBJ2-3	CASSPSSDATDTQYF	TGTGCCAGCAGTCCCTCCTCAGACGCGACAGATACGCAGTATTTT
TRBD2	.	TRBV29-1	TRBJ2-1	CSAIGTSGSSYNEQFF	TGCAGCGCCATCGGGACTAGCGGCAGCTCCTACAATGAGCAGTTCTTC
.	.	TRBV27	TRBJ2-2	CASSFTAGELFF	TGTGCCAGCAGTTTCACTGCCGGGGAGCTGTTTTTT
.	few	TRBV5-5	TRBJ1-4	CASSLLGESATNEKLFF	TGTGCCAGCAGCTTGTTAGGGGAGTCTGCAACTAATGAAAAACTGTTTTTT
.	few	TRBV4-2	TRBJ1-4	CASSQVGGASEKLFF	TGTGCCAGCAGCCAAGTGGGAGGGGCAAGTGAAAAACTGTTTTTT
.	.	TRBV6-5	TRBJ2-1	CASSYSRSYNEQFF	TGTGCCAGCAGTTACTCTCGGAGTTACAATGAGCAGTTCTTC
TRBD2	few	TRBV15	TRBJ2-1	CATSRGGSYNEQFF	TGTGCCACCAGCAGGGGGGGGTCCTACAATGAGCAGTTCTTC
TRBD2	many	TRBV20-1	TRBJ2-5	CSAITGTSGTQYF	TGCAGTGCTATCACCGGGACTAGCGGGACCCAGTACTTC
TRBD1	few	TRBV27	TRBJ1-2	CASSLGEGAGGYTF	TGTGCCAGCAGTTTGGGGGAGGGGGCCGGTGGCTACACCTTC
.	.	TRBV7-9	TRBJ1-2	CATRGGLNYGYTF	TGTGCTACCCGGGGCGGACTTAACTATGGCTACACCTTC
.	few	TRBV6-1	TRBJ2-7	CASMGGSGPLEQYF	TGTGCCAGCATGGGGGGATCCGGGCCCCTCGAGCAGTACTTC
.	.	TRBV21-1	TRBJ2-2	CASSRIPGGRNTGELFF	TGTGCCAGCAGCCGTATCCCGGGGGGACGTAACACCGGGGAGCTGTTTTTT
TRBD1	.	TRBV12-3/TRBV12-4	TRBJ1-4	CASSSRRGRQEKLFF	TGTGCCAGCAGTTCACGCAGGGGGCGCCAAGAAAAACTGTTTTTT
TRBD1	.	TRBV2	TRBJ2-1	CASMGDRDNEQFF	TGTGCCAGCATGGGGGACAGAGACAATGAGCAGTTCTTC
TRBD2	many	TRBV29-1	TRBJ2-4	CSVELAGETYIQYF	TGCAGCGTTGAACTAGCGGGAGAGACTTACATTCAGTACTTC
TRBD2	.	TRBV12-3/TRBV12-4	TRBJ2-5	CASRKRDTLKETQYF	TGTGCCAGCAGGAAGCGGGATACCCTTAAAGAGACCCAGTACTTC